The 27 T cell receptor beta chains below were found in one sample sequenced in a study of a mutant IDH1 vaccine in newly diagnosed glioma. The time point is: week 23, last vaccination. Vaccinated patients received 300 ug of mutant IDH1 20-mer peptide per dose, with topical imiquimod. Generated by immunoSEQ multiplex PCR, the TCRdb table keeps only in-frame clones and is missing some. The table records about 77,000 clones, approximately 85% of them present only once. For these receptors, no antigen is known. This specimen consisted of PBMCs, obtained from a glioma patient whose treatment included an IDH1 peptide vaccine. These TCRs come from a woman between 45 and 60 years old with glioma.

V and J are TRBV9 and TRBJ1-2; possible D gene TRBD1, 5 bases. V was cut by 0 bases and J by 8 bases, with 23 bases left in between. The V gene's germline CDR1 is SGDLS and CDR2 YYNGEE. This CDR3 region has 17 residues. CDR3: CASSVATGTSPVGGYTF. DNA for the CDR3: TGTGCCAGCAGCGTAGCTACTGGGACCTCCCCCGTCGGGGGCTACACCTTC.

This clone appeared once. The V call is TRBV4-1, the J call TRBJ2-3, with a weak D call TRBD2 (5 bases). This CDR3 comprises 14 residues. Germline V gene data show CDR1 as MGHRA and CDR2 as YSYEKL. Between the trimmed V and J ends, which lost 4 bases and 3 bases, there was a span of 11 bases. CDR3 sequence: CASSPQRATDTQYF. The CDR3 bases are TGCGCCAGCAGCCCCCAGAGGGCGACAGATACGCAGTATTTT.

The chain couples TRBV7-2 to TRBJ2-7, with D possibly being TRBD2 (6 bases). The CDR3 extends over 12 amino acids. The V end was cut by 0 bases, the J end by 7 bases, with 7 bases between. Germline CDR1 reads SGHTA; CDR2 reads FQGNSA. The CDR3: CASSLAGREQYF. The CDR3 nucleotides read TGTGCCAGCAGCTTAGCGGGGAGGGAGCAGTACTTC.

The rearrangement links TRBV6-5 to TRBJ1-6; 7 nucleotides line up with TRBD1. From germline, CDR1 is MNHEY and CDR2 SVGAGI. The V and J ends lost 5 bases and 11 bases, in that order; junction bases with no gene match: 6. The CDR3 is 13 amino acids. Here the CDR3 DNA reads TGTGCCAGCAGTGAGGGACAGCGGACACCCCTCCACTTT. Translated, it gives CASSEGQRTPLHF.

This chain links TRBV19 with TRBJ2-1; D is undetermined. Trimming removed 4 bases from V and 5 bases from J, with 12 bases in between. CDR1 and CDR2 from the germline V gene are LNHDA and SQIVND (reference sequence). This CDR3 is 14 amino acids long. The CDR3 spells CASSRWRLNNEQFF. DNA of the CDR3: TGTGCCAGTAGTAGATGGCGCCTTAACAATGAGCAGTTCTTC.

The genes are TRBV28 and TRBJ1-4; TRBD1 agrees at 7 bases. V gave up 4 bases and J gave up 4 bases; unmatched junction bases: 6. The CDR3 loop spans 15 amino acids. Germline CDR1 is MDHEN and CDR2 is SYDVKM. The CDR3 DNA reads TGTGCCAGCAGTTCAACAGGGGAATATAATGAAAAACTGTTTTTT. Translating it yields CASSSTGEYNEKLFF.

The rearrangement joins TRBV11-3 to TRBJ1-3, with 8 bases identical to TRBD1. Germline loops: CDR1 SGHNT, CDR2 YENEEA. This CDR3 region has 14 residues. V trimming: 3 bases; J trimming: 7 bases; junction bases outside the gene matches: 5. CDR3 sequence (DNA): TGTGCCAGCAGCTTCAGGACAGGGAGGAACACCATATATTTT. This gives the protein CASSFRTGRNTIYF.

This sequence joins TRBV30 and TRBJ2-6, with D unresolved. The CDR3 spans 14 residues. The V gene lost 0 bases and the J gene lost 3 bases, with 6 bases spanning the gap. Germline CDR1 and CDR2: GTSNPN and SVGIG (reference sequence). As DNA, the CDR3 is TGTGCCTGGAGTGTACTGAATGGGGCCAACGTCCTGACTTTC. Encoded protein: CAWSVLNGANVLTF.

The CDR3 bases are TGTGCCAGCAGCGTACAAGCGGGAGGGTCGGCCGGGGAGCTGTTTTTT. The encoded protein is CASSVQAGGSAGELFF. This sequence joins TRBV6-4 and TRBJ2-2; 10 bases are shared with TRBD2. The CDR3 spans 16 residues. The germline CDR1 and CDR2 sequences are MRHNA and SNTAGT. The V gene end was trimmed by 6 bases and the J gene end by 6 bases; junction bases not matched to a gene: 10.

In nucleotides, the CDR3 is TGTGCCAGCAGCTCGATCGGACAGGGGGGCGATCAGCCCCAGCATTTT. This sequence encodes CASSSIGQGGDQPQHF. This chain uses TRBV5-6 with TRBJ1-5; 10 bases agree with TRBD1. The V segment lost 3 bases and the J segment 5 bases; nucleotides outside the gene matches: 8. The germline V gene encodes CDR1 SGHDT and CDR2 YYEEEE. CDR3 length equals 16 residues.

The rearrangement joins TRBV5-6 to TRBJ2-2; D possibly corresponds to TRBD1 (5 bases). The germline gives CDR1 SGHDT, CDR2 YYEEEE. The CDR3 is 14 amino acids. V was cut by 3 bases and J by 4 bases, with 10 bases left in between. The CDR3 DNA follows: TGTGCCAGCAGCTACCAGGGTCCCACCGGGGAGCTGTTTTTT. It translates to CASSYQGPTGELFF.

The chain combines TRBV7-6 with TRBJ2-7; 13 bases are shared with TRBD2. V lost 0 bases to trimming and J lost 5 bases; unmatched junction nucleotides: 7. CDR1 is SGHVS and CDR2 is FNYEAQ in the germline V gene. CDR3 length: 17 amino acids. This CDR3 is CASSLASTSGRQNEQYF. Here the CDR3 DNA reads TGTGCCAGCAGCTTAGCGTCGACTAGCGGGAGGCAAAACGAGCAGTACTTC.

V and J are TRBV19 and TRBJ1-5; D may be TRBD1 (5 bases). Looked up from germline, CDR1 is LNHDA and CDR2 is SQIVND (reference sequence). V was trimmed by 3 bases and J by 0 bases, leaving 12 bases between them. This CDR3 region has 16 residues. CDR3 residues: CASSIRREISNQPQHF. The CDR3 DNA is TGTGCCAGTAGTATTCGCAGGGAAATTAGCAATCAGCCCCAGCATTTT. The full variable domain, with the rest looked up from reference TRBV19 and TRBJ1-5, is DGGITQSPKYLFRKEGQNVTLSCEQNLNHDAMYWYRQDPGQGLRLIYYSQIVNDFQKGDIAEGYSVSREKKESFPLTVTSAQKNPTAFYLCASSIRREISNQPQHFGDGTRLSIL.

V usage is TRBV28 and J usage is TRBJ2-5, with D unclear. V gave up 2 bases and J gave up 6 bases, with 4 bases separating them. The CDR3 runs 11 residues. CDR1 is MDHEN, CDR2 SYDVKM, per germline. The CDR3 nucleotides are TGTGCCAGCAGTTTAGGGCAGACCCAGTACTTC. The encoded protein is CASSLGQTQYF.

V is TRBV30 and J is TRBJ2-7; D is uncertain. Trimming removed 0 bases at V and 6 bases at J, with 15 bases between. The CDR3 contains 14 residues. In germline, CDR1 is GTSNPN, CDR2 SVGIG (reference sequence). For the CDR3, the DNA is TGTGCCTGGAGTGTAGGAGCTGGGTTACTCGAGCAGTACTTC. This sequence encodes CAWSVGAGLLEQYF.

The CDR3 DNA follows: TGTGCCAGCACCGGATGGGGACTTAGCACAGATACGCAGTATTTT. As protein: CASTGWGLSTDTQYF. V usage is TRBV5-8 and J usage is TRBJ2-3; maybe TRBD2 (6 bases). Germline lookup yields CDR1 SGHTS and CDR2 YDEGEE. CDR3 size: 15 residues. The V and J ends lost 6 bases and 0 bases respectively, with 14 bases between them.

The chain carries TRBV5-4 and TRBJ2-6; 9 bases agree with TRBD2. The CDR3 has 17 residues. The germline V gene has CDR1 SGHNT and CDR2 YYREEE (reference sequence). The junction had 3 bases not matched to a gene; V was cut back by 2 bases and J by 0 bases. The CDR3 sequence: CASSFASGTSGANVLTF. For the CDR3, the DNA is TGTGCCAGCAGCTTCGCTAGCGGGACCTCTGGGGCCAACGTCCTGACTTTC.

This clone was seen once. This chain connects TRBV11-2 to TRBJ1-3; perhaps TRBD1 as D (6 bases). Germline V gene sequence: CDR1 SGHAT, CDR2 FQNNGV. The length of the CDR3 is 13 residues. Trimming shortened V by 5 bases and J by 4 bases, and 9 bases separated the two germline ends. The CDR3 is CASSPGVGNTIYF. The CDR3 DNA is TGTGCCAGCAGCCCAGGGGTGGGAAACACCATATATTTT.

This clone has a single count. The CDR3, as DNA: TGTGCCAGCAGCTTGGAAGGGGCGTCCTACAATGAGCAGTTCTTC. As protein: CASSLEGASYNEQFF. The chain couples TRBV5-8 to TRBJ2-1; possible D gene TRBD1, 5 bases. The V end was cut by 0 bases, the J end by 1 base, with 8 bases between. In germline, CDR1 is SGHTS, CDR2 YDEGEE. CDR3 size: 15 residues.

The V gene is TRBV27, the J gene TRBJ1-4; no firm D call. The CDR3 spans 14 residues. V was cut by 6 bases and J by 7 bases, with 15 bases left in between. Germline V gene lookup returns CDR1 MNHEY and CDR2 SMNVEV (reference sequence). The CDR3 DNA reads as TGTGCCAGCAGCCCCAGAGGCGAGGGTGAAAAACTGTTTTTT. Translating gives CASSPRGEGEKLFF.

This chain uses TRBV6-1 with TRBJ2-3; TRBD2 agrees at 12 bases. V was clipped by 2 bases and J by 2 bases; unmatched bases: 5. The CDR3 is made up of 17 amino acids. Looked up from germline, CDR1 is MNHNS and CDR2 is SASEGT. The DNA of the CDR3 is TGTGCCAGCAGTGAATCTAGACTAGCGGGAGACACAGATACGCAGTATTTT. It specifies CASSESRLAGDTDTQYF.

The V gene is TRBV4-2, the J gene TRBJ1-4; D ambiguous. V gave up 0 bases and J gave up 8 bases, with 16 bases separating them. Germline assignment: CDR1 LGHNA and CDR2 YNFKEQ. This CDR3 region has 16 residues. The CDR3 protein is CASSQEGGGGGEKLFF. CDR3 nucleotides: TGTGCCAGCAGCCAAGAGGGAGGCGGCGGTGGGGAAAAACTGTTTTTT.

The CDR3 DNA reads TGTGCCAGCAGTCTCGGCGGGACAGAAGAGACCCAGTACTTC. Amino acids: CASSLGGTEETQYF. This chain links TRBV25-1 with TRBJ2-5; a weak D match, TRBD1 (7 bases). Trimming removed 5 bases from V and 3 bases from J, with 13 bases in between. Germline V gene sequence: CDR1 MGHDK, CDR2 SYGVNS. The CDR3 consists of 14 residues.

There are a few counts of this clone. The chain couples TRBV10-3 to TRBJ1-1; D is unresolved. Between the trimmed V and J ends, which lost 4 bases and 8 bases, there was a span of 11 bases. CDR1 is ENHRY and CDR2 is SYGVKD in the germline V gene. The CDR3 has 12 residues. CDR3 amino acids: CAISVEGREAFF. In DNA, the CDR3 is TGTGCCATCAGTGTAGAAGGACGGGAAGCTTTCTTT.

This clone was seen once. The gene calls are TRBV9 and TRBJ2-5; 12 bases agree with TRBD2. The CDR3 is 16 amino acids. CDR1 is SGDLS, CDR2 YYNGEE, per germline. J was trimmed by 5 bases and V by 0 bases; bases with no gene match: 5. Here the CDR3 DNA reads TGTGCCAGCAGCGTAGGACTAGCGGGAGAATGGGAGACCCAGTACTTC. This encodes CASSVGLAGEWETQYF.

This clone has more than one count but fewer than ten. The gene calls are TRBV27 and TRBJ2-6; 7 bases are a match to TRBD2. CDR1 and CDR2 from the germline V gene are MNHEY and SMNVEV (reference sequence). The CDR3 sequence is 14 residues long. Trimming cost V 6 bases and J 2 bases; bases outside gene matches: 1. CDR3 protein: CASRRETGANVLTF. The CDR3 nucleotides read TGTGCCAGCAGGCGGGAGACTGGGGCCAACGTCCTGACTTTC.

V is TRBV2 and J is TRBJ2-1; D unresolved. V was pared by 6 bases and J by 5 bases, with 11 bases between. This CDR3 comprises 13 residues. CDR1 is SNHLY and CDR2 is FYNNEI in the germline V gene. The DNA for the CDR3 is TGTGCCAGCAGGACCGGGCCTAACAATGAGCAGTTCTTC. It translates to CASRTGPNNEQFF. Drawing the rest from reference TRBV2 and TRBJ2-1, the complete variable domain is EPEVTQTPSHQVTQMGQEVILRCVPISNHLYFYWYRQILGQKVEFLVSFYNNEISEKSEIFDDQFSVERPDGSNFTLKIRSTKLEDSAMYFCASRTGPNNEQFFGPGTRLTVL.